Listed below are T cell receptor beta chains from one sample, sequenced in a study of cytomegalovirus exposure and HLA in healthy donors. Sequencing was performed with immunoSEQ multiplex PCR; in TCRdb, only in-frame clones are kept and a portion is missing. Of roughly 200,000 clones in the sample, roughly 77% are singletons; the top ten hold about 1.2%. The specimen sequenced was PBMCs. The source is a woman in her twenties or thirties in good health and CMV-seronegative. Both conserved end residues are part of each CDR3. D genes are given only for firm matches. Where a row states a size, it is once, few, many or the class of an expanded clone; other rows omit it.

j_call clone_size v_call d_call cdr3_aa cdr3_nt
TRBJ2-4 - TRBV11-2 - CASSSRGPKILQYF TGTGCCAGCAGCTCCAGGGGACCGAAGATCCTTCAGTACTTC
TRBJ1-1 few TRBV27 - CASSIYRTANTEAFF TGTGCCAGCAGTATCTACCGGACAGCGAACACTGAAGCTTTCTTT
TRBJ1-1 - TRBV19 TRBD1 CASSTFSTGTGSTEAFF TGTGCCAGTAGTACCTTCTCTACCGGGACAGGGTCCACTGAAGCTTTCTTT
TRBJ2-6 - TRBV11-3 - CASSPGALSGANVLTF TGTGCCAGCAGCCCAGGGGCGCTATCTGGGGCCAACGTCCTGACTTTC
TRBJ1-2 - TRBV18 TRBD1 CASSPRSGGDPYGYTF TGTGCCAGCTCACCACGGTCAGGGGGCGACCCCTATGGCTACACCTTC
TRBJ2-1 - TRBV7-9 - CASSDGHTYADEQFF TGTGCCAGCAGCGACGGACACACATACGCGGATGAGCAGTTCTTC
TRBJ1-4 - TRBV12-5 - CASGRNRERLFF TGTGCTAGTGGTCGCAACAGGGAACGTCTGTTTTTT
TRBJ2-7 - TRBV5-1 - CASGSGDPYEQYF TGCGCCAGCGGATCAGGGGATCCCTACGAGCAGTACTTC
TRBJ2-5 - TRBV9 TRBD1 CASSVAQGKGTQYF TGTGCCAGCAGCGTCGCACAGGGGAAAGGGACCCAGTACTTC
TRBJ2-3 few TRBV2 - CASSGQGGDTQYF TGTGCCAGCAGTGGACAGGGAGGAGATACGCAGTATTTT
TRBJ1-2 many TRBV5-1 TRBD1 CASSKGTGTGVIGYTF TGCGCCAGCAGCAAAGGTACCGGGACAGGGGTAATAGGCTACACCTTC
TRBJ1-4 - TRBV9 - CASSGLSTVGEKLFF TGTGCCAGCAGCGGACTCTCGACAGTCGGGGAAAAACTGTTTTTT
TRBJ2-7 - TRBV7-6 - CASSLDRTAYEQYF TGTGCCAGCAGCTTAGACAGGACGGCCTACGAGCAGTACTTC
TRBJ2-7 few TRBV30 TRBD1 CAWSAGQGMAYEQYF TGTGCCTGGAGTGCGGGACAGGGGATGGCCTACGAGCAGTACTTC
TRBJ1-4 - TRBV20-1 - CSASPRGKLFF TGCAGTGCTAGTCCTAGGGGAAAACTGTTTTTT
TRBJ2-3 - TRBV19 - CASSTGQFDTQYF TGTGCCAGTAGTACCGGACAGTTTGATACGCAGTATTTT
TRBJ1-5 - TRBV11-3 - CASSPWAPREPQHF TGTGCCAGCAGCCCCTGGGCCCCGCGAGAGCCCCAGCATTTT
TRBJ2-5 - TRBV5-1 TRBD2 CASRAGAFLETQYF TGCGCCAGCAGAGCGGGGGCCTTCCTGGAGACCCAGTACTTC
TRBJ2-1 - TRBV9 - CASSPRGFPSSYNEQFF TGTGCCAGCAGCCCGCGGGGTTTCCCAAGCTCCTACAATGAGCAGTTCTTC
TRBJ1-4 - TRBV6-1 TRBD1 CASHPGTGGEKLFF TGTGCCAGCCATCCGGGGACAGGGGGTGAAAAACTGTTTTTT
TRBJ1-6 few TRBV5-1 - CASSLEGTRGTLHF TGCGCCAGCAGCTTGGAGGGGACCCGGGGGACCCTCCACTTT
TRBJ1-4 - TRBV5-6 - CASSFRYRAVNEKLFF TGTGCCAGCAGCTTTCGTTACAGAGCAGTTAATGAAAAACTGTTTTTT
TRBJ2-1 - TRBV11-2 TRBD2 CASSLWVSGGNEQFF TGTGCCAGCAGCTTATGGGTGTCGGGAGGAAATGAGCAGTTCTTC
TRBJ2-2 - TRBV6-4 TRBD1 CASSVGTGETGELFF TGTGCCAGCAGTGTCGGGACAGGGGAAACCGGGGAGCTGTTTTTT
TRBJ2-7 few TRBV28 - CASTAHSSYEQYF TGTGCCAGCACCGCCCACAGCTCCTACGAGCAGTACTTC
TRBJ2-5 - TRBV6-5 TRBD2 CASSRLAGARETQYF TGTGCCAGCAGCCGACTAGCCGGGGCCCGGGAGACCCAGTACTTC
TRBJ1-5 few TRBV6-5 TRBD1 CASSYRTGHEPQHF TGTGCCAGCAGTTACAGGACAGGACATGAGCCCCAGCATTTT
TRBJ1-2 - TRBV29-1 TRBD1 CSVGPGQSYGYTF TGCAGCGTTGGTCCGGGACAGAGCTATGGCTACACCTTC
TRBJ1-4 - TRBV2 - CASRRVGRTNEKLFF TGTGCCAGCAGGCGGGTGGGGAGGACTAATGAAAAACTGTTTTTT
TRBJ2-2 few TRBV9 - CASRRQSNTGELFF TGTGCCAGCAGGAGACAGTCGAACACCGGGGAGCTGTTTTTT
TRBJ2-5 - TRBV19 - CASSMGQGETQYF TGTGCCAGTAGTATGGGGCAGGGGGAGACCCAGTACTTC
TRBJ2-5 - TRBV30 TRBD1 CAWSAAPGTGVETQYF TGTGCCTGGAGTGCCGCACCGGGGACAGGCGTGGAGACCCAGTACTTC
TRBJ2-5 once TRBV7-3 - CASSWTSGLAQYF TGTGCCAGCAGTTGGACATCTGGTCTGGCCCAGTACTTC
TRBJ2-7 few TRBV10-3 TRBD1 CAISERQGEHYEQYF TGTGCCATCAGTGAGAGACAGGGGGAGCATTACGAGCAGTACTTC
TRBJ2-1 few TRBV2 TRBD2 CASSPDPLRGDPLRNEQFF TGTGCCAGCAGTCCCGACCCTCTTCGGGGGGATCCCCTAAGAAATGAGCAGTTCTTC
TRBJ1-2 - TRBV14 - CASSQAGYGYTF TGTGCCAGCAGCCAAGCCGGCTATGGCTACACCTTC
TRBJ2-3 once TRBV10-1 TRBD2 CASSRGLAVSNTDTQYF TGCGCCAGCAGTAGGGGACTAGCGGTCTCCAACACAGATACGCAGTATTTT
TRBJ2-3 few TRBV5-4 - CASSLSIVGDTQYF TGTGCCAGCAGCTTGAGTATAGTCGGAGATACGCAGTATTTT
TRBJ2-7 - TRBV7-9 TRBD1 CASSLGQGTYEQYF TGTGCCAGCAGCTTAGGACAGGGGACTTACGAGCAGTACTTC
TRBJ2-1 - TRBV5-1 - CASSYQGTSGEQFF TGCGCCAGCAGCTATCAGGGTACCTCGGGTGAGCAGTTCTTC
TRBJ2-5 - TRBV30 TRBD2 CAWTHISGTGTQYF TGTGCCTGGACCCACATTAGCGGGACTGGGACCCAGTACTTC
TRBJ2-7 - TRBV9 - CASSVGADYEQYF TGTGCCAGCAGCGTTGGGGCCGACTACGAGCAGTACTTC
TRBJ2-3 - TRBV28 - CASSSTGTDTQYF TGTGCCAGCAGTTCGACAGGCACAGATACGCAGTATTTT
TRBJ1-5 - TRBV5-6 TRBD1 CASRLGQGTEPQHF TGTGCCAGCAGACTCGGACAGGGGACCGAGCCCCAGCATTTT